The 11 T cell receptor beta chains in this list originate from one sample, sequenced in a study of control samples from healthy donors and cancer patients. Libraries were prepared by immunoSEQ multiplex PCR; TCRdb keeps only in-frame clonotypes and omits some of them. This sample has under 30,000 clones, with around 80% found just once. Sequenced sample: PBMCs. Receptors originate from a man aged 55 to 69 with head and neck cancer.

The genes are TRBV27 and TRBJ2-1; D might be TRBD1 (6 bases). The CDR3 covers 14 residues. Trimming cost V 1 base and J 4 bases, with 8 bases left between them. The V gene's germline CDR1 is MNHEY and CDR2 SMNVEV (reference sequence). The CDR3, as DNA: TGTGCCAGCAGTTTATTGGGGGCATACAATGAGCAGTTCTTC. Its protein is CASSLLGAYNEQFF.

The chain employs TRBV4-1 and TRBJ1-2, with unresolved D. The V end lost 1 base, the J end lost 3 bases, and 9 bases lay between the germline ends. The CDR3 spans 14 residues. Germline V gene lookup returns CDR1 MGHRA and CDR2 YSYEKL. For the CDR3, the DNA is TGCGCCAGCAGCCAAGTCGTGTCCTACTATGGCTACACCTTC. Translation gives CASSQVVSYYGYTF.

The CDR3 bases are TGTGCCACCAGCAATGGGAATCAGCCCCAGCATTTT. Encoded protein: CATSNGNQPQHF. The J gene is TRBJ1-5, the V gene TRBV15; D call uncertain. The germline V gene encodes CDR1 LNHNV and CDR2 YYDKDF (reference sequence). The V and J ends lost 4 bases and 4 bases respectively, with 5 bases between them. CDR3 length: 12 amino acids.

The rearrangement uses TRBV5-1 and TRBJ2-3, with a tentative D call TRBD2 (6 bases). The V and J ends lost 3 bases and 7 bases respectively, with 18 bases between them. CDR1 is SGHRS and CDR2 is YFSETQ in the germline V gene. The CDR3 length is 15 residues. The CDR3 reads CASSSDSGGMNTQYF. For the CDR3, the DNA is TGCGCCAGCAGCTCCGATTCAGGAGGGATGAATACGCAGTATTTT.

The V gene is TRBV10-1, the J gene TRBJ1-4, with a possible D match to TRBD1 (6 bases). Germline CDR1 reads WNHNN; CDR2 reads SYGVQD (reference sequence). Trimming shortened V by 5 bases and J by 8 bases, and 24 bases separated the two germline ends. The CDR3 sequence is 17 residues long. CDR3 in amino acids: CASSPRNEEGEGEKLFF. The CDR3 bases are TGCGCCAGCAGTCCTCGGAACGAGGAGGGGGAAGGAGAAAAACTGTTTTTT.

This rearrangement joins TRBV5-6 to TRBJ1-6; D call uncertain. The CDR3 length is 15 residues. V gave up 3 bases and J gave up 0 bases, with 7 bases separating them. Germline lookup yields CDR1 SGHDT and CDR2 YYEEEE. Here the CDR3 reads CASSWRNSYNSPLHF. DNA for the CDR3: TGTGCCAGCAGCTGGCGGAACTCCTATAATTCACCCCTCCACTTT. Using reference TRBV5-6 and TRBJ1-6 for the parts outside the CDR3, the full variable domain is DAGVTQSPTHLIKTRGQQVTLRCSPKSGHDTVSWYQQALGQGPQFIFQYYEEEERQRGNFPDRFSGHQFPNYSSELNVNALLLGDSALYLCASSWRNSYNSPLHFGNGTRLTVT.

DNA for the CDR3: TGTGCCAGCAGCTTGCCGATAGCGGGACGGGGGGACGAGCAGTACTTC. It translates to CASSLPIAGRGDEQYF. The chain employs TRBV5-6 and TRBJ2-7; 8 bases are a match to TRBD2. Germline lookup yields CDR1 SGHDT and CDR2 YYEEEE. The junction had 11 bases not matched to a gene; V was cut back by 1 base and J by 5 bases. This CDR3 is built from 16 residues.

V is TRBV6-2 or TRBV6-3 and J is TRBJ2-6; D is uncertain. The CDR3 has 16 amino acids. CDR1 and CDR2 from the germline V gene are MNHEY and SVGEGT. The ends were cut back, 2 bases at V and 0 bases at J, with 8 bases in the middle. CDR3 in DNA: TGTGCCAGCAGTTACGACTTTTCCTCTGGGGCCAACGTCCTGACTTTC. This translates into CASSYDFSSGANVLTF.

This clone came up once. V gene TRBV11-2 combines with J gene TRBJ2-1, with TRBD2 identical over 11 bases. The CDR3 has 16 residues. Germline CDR1 and CDR2: SGHAT and FQNNGV. The V segment lost 4 bases and the J segment 4 bases; nucleotides outside the gene matches: 6. In DNA, the CDR3 is TGTGCCAGCAGCTCGCTAGGACTAGCGGGTTACAATGAGCAGTTCTTC. It specifies CASSSLGLAGYNEQFF.

The V and J genes are TRBV4-1 and TRBJ2-7; either TRBD1 or TRBD2 may supply D (5 bases each). CDR1 is MGHRA and CDR2 is YSYEKL in the germline V gene. V was pared by 4 bases and J by 4 bases, with 14 bases between. There are 14 residues in the CDR3. The CDR3 nucleotides are TGCGCCAGCAGCCGAGAACAGGAGGTTTACGAGCAGTACTTC. Protein: CASSREQEVYEQYF.

The V gene is TRBV5-1, the J gene TRBJ1-2; 9 nucleotides line up with TRBD1. The CDR3 consists of 15 residues. Germline lookup yields CDR1 SGHRS and CDR2 YFSETQ. J gave up 3 bases and V 3 bases, and 6 bases lay outside the gene matches. CDR3 bases: TGCGCCAGCAGCTCGGGACAGGGAGAGGACTATGGCTACACCTTC. It specifies CASSSGQGEDYGYTF.